This entry lists 17 T cell receptor beta chains sequenced from one sample in a study of T cells after yellow fever vaccination. In TCRdb, the 5' RACE reads were re-called with MiXCR into one record per CDR3 protein. Seen here are about 630,000 distinct CDR3 sequences, about 12% observed once, and the top ten hold more than 13%. Sequencing used PBMCs, obtained on the day of the yellow fever booster vaccination. Receptors were obtained from a man aged 30 to 39 who received the YFV17D yellow fever vaccine.

The chain carries TRBV5-5 and TRBJ2-5; 7 nucleotides match TRBD2. The germline V gene has CDR1 SGHKS and CDR2 YYEKEE (reference sequence). Germline trimming cut 1 base from V and 2 bases from J; bases unmatched to any gene: 8. The CDR3 extends over 16 amino acids. The CDR3 DNA sequence: TGTGCCAGCAGCTTGAAAAGGTCGCGGGAGCAAGAGACCCAGTACTTC. Protein sequence: CASSLKRSREQETQYF. Based on the CDR3 plus reference TRBV5-5 and TRBJ2-5, the full variable domain is DAGVTQSPTHLIKTRGQQVTLRCSPISGHKSVSWYQQVLGQGPQFIFQYYEKEERGRGNFPDRFSARQFPNYSSELNVNALLLGDSALYLCASSLKRSREQETQYFGPGTRLLVL.

This clonotype has more than one count but fewer than ten. The chain is built from TRBV7-2 and TRBJ2-7; 8 bases are shared with TRBD2. Trimming cost V 4 bases and J 2 bases; bases outside gene matches: 10. The CDR3 length is 16 residues. Germline V CDR1 and CDR2: SGHTA, FQGNSA. CDR3 DNA: TGTGCCAGCAGCTCCAACATAGCGGGAAGAACCTACGAGCAGTACTTC. Translation gives CASSSNIAGRTYEQYF.

This clonotype was counted between two and nine times. DNA of the CDR3: TGTGCCAGCTCGTCAAGCGATGGGGGCCACTATGGCTACACCTTC. Translating it yields CASSSSDGGHYGYTF. The chain joins TRBV18 to TRBJ1-2; possible D gene TRBD1, 6 bases. Germline CDR1 is KGHSH and CDR2 is LQKENI. The CDR3 length is 15 residues. V lost 6 bases and J lost 3, with 17 bases in between.

The table lists this clonotype with many counts. The rearrangement links TRBV12-3 or TRBV12-4 to TRBJ1-5; 7 nucleotides agree with TRBD1. The length of the CDR3 is 15 residues. The V segment lost 6 bases and the J segment 0 bases; nucleotides outside the gene matches: 5. CDR3 DNA sequence: TGTGCCAGCAGGGGAGGGACAGTTAGCAATCAGCCCCAGCATTTT. Encoded protein: CASRGGTVSNQPQHF.

This clonotype appeared a few times. V is TRBV20-1 and J is TRBJ2-5, with D perhaps matching TRBD2 (6 bases). Germline CDR1 DFQATT, CDR2 SNEGSKA (reference sequence). This CDR3 has 14 amino acids. The V gene lost 5 bases and the J gene lost 5 bases, with 18 bases spanning the gap. CDR3 residues: CSAPPGGLKETQYF. CDR3 sequence (DNA): TGCAGTGCTCCGCCCGGGGGTTTAAAGGAGACCCAGTACTTC.

This chain uses TRBV11-2 with TRBJ2-3; 12 bases align to TRBD2. The V gene end was trimmed by 8 bases and the J gene end by 0 bases; junction bases not matched to a gene: 6. CDR3 size: 16 residues. The V gene's germline CDR1 is SGHAT and CDR2 FQNNGV. The chain's CDR3 is CASETSGGRSTDTQYF. CDR3 DNA: TGTGCCAGCGAGACTAGCGGGGGCCGTAGCACAGATACGCAGTATTTT.

This clonotype has ten or more counts. The chain combines TRBV5-6 with TRBJ2-1, with TRBD2 matching 7 bases. The V segment lost 2 bases and the J segment 6 bases; nucleotides outside the gene matches: 5. Germline CDR1 reads SGHDT; CDR2 reads YYEEEE. This CDR3 contains 14 residues. As DNA, the CDR3 is TGTGCCAGCAGCTTAAATGGCGGGGGCAATGAGCAGTTCTTC. Translated, it gives CASSLNGGGNEQFF.

J is TRBJ2-1 and V is TRBV12-3 or TRBV12-4; weak D call: TRBD2 (7 bases). The V end lost 5 bases, the J end lost 8 bases, and 16 bases lay between the germline ends. This CDR3 has 14 residues. In DNA form, the CDR3 reads TGTGCCAGCAGTGGGGGCGGGAGTTGGGATGAGCAGTTCTTC. Translated, it gives CASSGGGSWDEQFF.

The J gene is TRBJ2-1, the V gene TRBV5-1; TRBD1 might be the D (6 bases). CDR1 is SGHRS and CDR2 is YFSETQ in the germline V gene. The germline V and J ends were trimmed by 4 bases and 14 bases, with 19 bases remaining between them. The CDR3 has 13 residues. The CDR3 protein is CASSGDPDSPKFF. For the CDR3, the DNA is TGCGCCAGCAGCGGAGACCCGGACAGCCCGAAGTTCTTC.

This clonotype appeared a few times. The chain links TRBV4-2 to TRBJ1-1, with D hard to call. Trimming took 4 bases from V and 6 from J, leaving 6 bases between them. CDR1 is LGHNA, CDR2 YNFKEQ, per germline. The CDR3 covers 11 residues. Here the CDR3 reads CASSRGPEAFF. In DNA, the CDR3 is TGTGCCAGCAGCCGGGGTCCTGAAGCTTTCTTT.

The chain employs TRBV6-2 or TRBV6-3 and TRBJ1-2; D is perhaps TRBD1 (6 bases). V was clipped by 8 bases and J by 5 bases, with 21 bases between them. Germline V gives CDR1 MNHEY, CDR2 SVGEGT. This CDR3 comprises 15 residues. The CDR3 DNA reads TGTGCCAGCCACCGGGACACCAACCTGGAGTATGGCTACACCTTC. It codes for CASHRDTNLEYGYTF.

This clonotype was picked up a small number of times. The V call is TRBV7-9, the J call TRBJ1-3; 7 positions agree with TRBD1. Germline lookup yields CDR1 SEHNR and CDR2 FQNEAQ (reference sequence). V lost 5 bases and J lost 6; bases outside the gene matches: 7. The CDR3 is 14 residues long. DNA for the CDR3: TGTGCCAGCAGCCACCTCGACAGGGTAAACACCATATATTTT. Residues: CASSHLDRVNTIYF.

The rearrangement uses TRBV6-2 or TRBV6-3 and TRBJ2-7, with 7 nucleotides matching TRBD2. The CDR3 spans 12 residues. The junction had 7 bases not matched to a gene; V was cut back by 8 bases and J by 6 bases. Germline V lookup: CDR1 MNHEY, CDR2 SVGEGT. As DNA, the CDR3 is TGTGCCAGCGTCGATGGGAGGGGCGAGCAGTACTTC. Translating gives CASVDGRGEQYF.

This chain links TRBV7-7 with TRBJ2-7; the match to TRBD2 covers 12 bases. V was pared by 5 bases and J by 10 bases, with 9 bases of the junction left unmatched. The CDR3 is made up of 14 amino acids. CDR1 SSHAT and CDR2 FNYEAQ come from the germline V gene (reference sequence). The CDR3 sequence is CASSPEPTSGSQYF. The CDR3, as DNA: TGTGCCAGCAGCCCCGAACCGACTAGCGGGAGTCAGTACTTC.

This clonotype was observed a few times. V usage is TRBV4-2 and J usage is TRBJ2-5; D possibly corresponds to TRBD1 (6 bases). Trimming left V 3 bases short and J 7 bases short, with 21 bases between. Looked up from germline, CDR1 is LGHNA and CDR2 is YNFKEQ. The CDR3 spans 16 residues. The CDR3 coding sequence is TGTGCCAGCAGCCAGGGTCTACAGGGAGCGTCGGGGACCCAGTACTTC. It specifies CASSQGLQGASGTQYF.

V usage is TRBV20-1 and J usage is TRBJ2-3; perhaps TRBD1 as D (6 bases). The V end lost 6 bases, the J end lost 0 bases, and 19 bases lay between the germline ends. The CDR3 loop spans 16 amino acids. Germline lookup yields CDR1 DFQATT and CDR2 SNEGSKA (reference sequence). This CDR3 is CSANWGPGASTDTQYF. The CDR3 region has the DNA TGCAGTGCCAACTGGGGCCCAGGGGCTAGCACAGATACGCAGTATTTT.

This chain connects TRBV4-2 to TRBJ2-2; 9 bases align to TRBD1. Looked up from germline, CDR1 is LGHNA and CDR2 is YNFKEQ. The CDR3 is 14 residues long. The V gene end was trimmed by 1 base and the J gene end by 7 bases; junction bases not matched to a gene: 1. As DNA, the CDR3 is TGTGCCAGCAGCCAAGGGACAGGGGACGGGGAGCTGTTTTTT. Amino acid sequence: CASSQGTGDGELFF.